This T cell receptor (beta chain) originates from a study of post-analysis software for immune sequencing data. Study information: Included among the disease courses, which were recorded for the cohort, were relapsing-remitting, secondary progressive and progressive-relapsing multiple sclerosis.

Study findings and constraints: Normalized Chao1 diversity was significantly lower in multiple sclerosis patients than in controls. Included in a set of roughly 5 TRBV segments more frequent in patients than controls were TRBV5-6, TRBV5-1 and TRBV20-1.

From germline, CDR1 is DFQATT and CDR2 SNEGSKA (reference sequence). The CDR3 runs 13 residues. V shed 0 bases and J shed 5 bases, with 8 bases lying between them. This clonotype was seen a few times. No antigen is known for it. Included in the TCR beta cDNA libraries were unique molecular identifiers. When 1 to 10 million T cells were used, they gave some 520,000 cDNA molecules. TCRdb itself ran the PCR reads through MiXCR, one entry per CDR3 protein. The table has approximately 730,000 distinct CDR3 sequences, about 45% seen once. This sequence originates from a girl aged 5 to 17 with multiple sclerosis. The chain couples TRBV20-1 to TRBJ1-5; D not certain. Sequenced: blood. The CDR3: CSARDKGDQPQHF. The CDR3 coding sequence is TGCAGTGCTAGAGATAAGGGAGATCAGCCCCAGCATTTT.